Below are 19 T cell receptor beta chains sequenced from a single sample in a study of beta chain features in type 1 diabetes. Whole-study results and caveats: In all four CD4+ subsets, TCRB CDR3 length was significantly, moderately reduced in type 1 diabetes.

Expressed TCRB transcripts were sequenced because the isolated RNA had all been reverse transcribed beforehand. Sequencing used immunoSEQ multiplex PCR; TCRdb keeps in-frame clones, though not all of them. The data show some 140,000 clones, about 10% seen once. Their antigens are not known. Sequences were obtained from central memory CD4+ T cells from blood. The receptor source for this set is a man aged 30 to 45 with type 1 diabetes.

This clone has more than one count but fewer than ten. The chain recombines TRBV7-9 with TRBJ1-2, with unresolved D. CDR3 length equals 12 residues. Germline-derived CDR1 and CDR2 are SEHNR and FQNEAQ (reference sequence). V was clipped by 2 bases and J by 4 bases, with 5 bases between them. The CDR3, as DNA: TGTGCCAGCAGCTTAATCAGCTATGGCTACACCTTC. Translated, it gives CASSLISYGYTF.

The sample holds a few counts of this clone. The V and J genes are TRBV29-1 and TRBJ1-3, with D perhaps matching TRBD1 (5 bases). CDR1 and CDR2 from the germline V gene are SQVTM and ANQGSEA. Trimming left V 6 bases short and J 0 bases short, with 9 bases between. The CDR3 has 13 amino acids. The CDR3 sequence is CSVHDSSGNTIYF. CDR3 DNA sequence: TGCAGCGTACATGACAGCTCTGGAAACACCATATATTTT.

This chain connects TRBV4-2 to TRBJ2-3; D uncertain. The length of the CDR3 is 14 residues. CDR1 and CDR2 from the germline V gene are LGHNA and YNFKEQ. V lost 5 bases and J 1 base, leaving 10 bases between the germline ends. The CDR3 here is CASSLMAGTDTQYF. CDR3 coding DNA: TGTGCCAGCAGCTTAATGGCGGGCACAGATACGCAGTATTTT.

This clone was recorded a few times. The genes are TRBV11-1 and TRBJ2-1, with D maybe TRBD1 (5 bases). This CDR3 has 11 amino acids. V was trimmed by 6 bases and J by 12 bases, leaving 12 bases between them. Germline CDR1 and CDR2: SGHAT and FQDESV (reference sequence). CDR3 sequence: CASRDQGGQFF. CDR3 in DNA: TGTGCCAGCAGAGATCAGGGTGGGCAGTTCTTC. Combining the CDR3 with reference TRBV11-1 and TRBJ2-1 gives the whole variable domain EAEVAQSPRYKITEKSQAVAFWCDPISGHATLYWYRQILGQGPELLVQFQDESVVDDSQLPKDRFSAERLKGVDSTLKIQPAELGDSAMYLCASRDQGGQFFGPGTRLTVL.

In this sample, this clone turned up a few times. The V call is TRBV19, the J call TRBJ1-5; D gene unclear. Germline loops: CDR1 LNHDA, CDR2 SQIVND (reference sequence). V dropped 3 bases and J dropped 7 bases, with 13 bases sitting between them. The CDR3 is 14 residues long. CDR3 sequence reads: CASSIGLLEQPQHF. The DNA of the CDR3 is TGTGCCAGTAGTATTGGACTGCTTGAACAGCCCCAGCATTTT.

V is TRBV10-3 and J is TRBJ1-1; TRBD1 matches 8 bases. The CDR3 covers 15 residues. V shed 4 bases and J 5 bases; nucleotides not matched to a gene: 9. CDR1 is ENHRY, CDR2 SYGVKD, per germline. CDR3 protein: CAISANDRGVTEAFF. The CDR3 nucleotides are TGTGCCATCAGTGCTAACGACAGGGGCGTTACTGAAGCTTTCTTT.

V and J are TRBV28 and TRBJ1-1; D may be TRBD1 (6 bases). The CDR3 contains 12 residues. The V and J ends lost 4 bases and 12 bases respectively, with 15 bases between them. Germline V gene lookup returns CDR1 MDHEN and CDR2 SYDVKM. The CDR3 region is CASSSGQLRTFF. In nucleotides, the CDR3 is TGTGCCAGCAGTTCCGGACAGTTGAGGACTTTCTTT.

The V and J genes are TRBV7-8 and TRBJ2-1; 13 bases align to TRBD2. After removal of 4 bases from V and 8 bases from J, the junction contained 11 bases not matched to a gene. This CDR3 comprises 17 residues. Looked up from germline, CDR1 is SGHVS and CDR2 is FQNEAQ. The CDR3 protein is CASSSIGGLAGSDEQFF. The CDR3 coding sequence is TGTGCCAGCAGCTCTATAGGGGGACTAGCGGGGTCCGATGAGCAGTTCTTC.

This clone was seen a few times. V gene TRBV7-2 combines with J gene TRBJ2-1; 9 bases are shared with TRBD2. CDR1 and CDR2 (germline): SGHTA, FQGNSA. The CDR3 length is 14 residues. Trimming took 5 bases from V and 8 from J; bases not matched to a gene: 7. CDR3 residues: CASSPTSGGDEQFF. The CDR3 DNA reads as TGTGCCAGCAGCCCGACTAGCGGAGGAGATGAGCAGTTCTTC. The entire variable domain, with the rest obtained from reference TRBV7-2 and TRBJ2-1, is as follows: GAGVSQSPSNKVTEKGKDVELRCDPISGHTALYWYRQSLGQGLEFLIYFQGNSAPDKSGLPSDRFSAERTGGSVSTLTIQRTQQEDSAVYLCASSPTSGGDEQFFGPGTRLTVL.

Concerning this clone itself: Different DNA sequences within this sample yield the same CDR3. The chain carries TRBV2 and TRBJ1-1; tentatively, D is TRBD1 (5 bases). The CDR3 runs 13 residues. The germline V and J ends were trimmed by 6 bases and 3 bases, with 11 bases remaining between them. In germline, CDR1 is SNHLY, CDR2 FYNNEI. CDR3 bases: TGTGCCAGCAGGGTAGGGGAGGACACTGAAGCTTTCTTT. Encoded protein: CASRVGEDTEAFF.

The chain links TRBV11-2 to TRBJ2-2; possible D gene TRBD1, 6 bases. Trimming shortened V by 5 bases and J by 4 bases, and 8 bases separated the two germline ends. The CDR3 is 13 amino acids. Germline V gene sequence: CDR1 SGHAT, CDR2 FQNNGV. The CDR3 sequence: CASSQGITGELFF. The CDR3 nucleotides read TGTGCCAGCAGCCAGGGGATCACCGGGGAGCTGTTTTTT.

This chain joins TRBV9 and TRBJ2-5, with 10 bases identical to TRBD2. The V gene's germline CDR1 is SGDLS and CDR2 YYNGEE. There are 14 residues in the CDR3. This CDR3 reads CSKRGGNPQETQYF. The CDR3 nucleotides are TGTTCTAAGCGGGGGGGTAATCCGCAAGAGACCCAGTACTTC. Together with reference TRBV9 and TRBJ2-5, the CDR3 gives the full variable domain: DSGVTQTPKHLITATGQRVTLRCSPRSGDLSVYWYQQSLDQGLQFLIQYYNGEERAKGNILERFSAQQFPDLHSELNLSSLELGDSALYFCSKRGGNPQETQYFGPGTRLLVL.

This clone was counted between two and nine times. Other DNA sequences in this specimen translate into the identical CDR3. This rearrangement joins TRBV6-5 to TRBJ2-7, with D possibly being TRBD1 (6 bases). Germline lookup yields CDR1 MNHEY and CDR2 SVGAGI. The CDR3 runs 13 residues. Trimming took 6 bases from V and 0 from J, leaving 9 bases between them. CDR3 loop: CASRTGPSYEQYF. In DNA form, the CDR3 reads TGTGCCAGCAGGACAGGTCCCTCCTACGAGCAGTACTTC.

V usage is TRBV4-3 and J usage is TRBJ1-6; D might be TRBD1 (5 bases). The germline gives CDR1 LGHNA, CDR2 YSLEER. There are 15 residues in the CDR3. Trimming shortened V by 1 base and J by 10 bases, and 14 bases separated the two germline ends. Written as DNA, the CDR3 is TGCGCCAGCAGCCAAGCTCGGGGGTTAGGGTCACCCCTCCACTTT. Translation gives CASSQARGLGSPLHF.

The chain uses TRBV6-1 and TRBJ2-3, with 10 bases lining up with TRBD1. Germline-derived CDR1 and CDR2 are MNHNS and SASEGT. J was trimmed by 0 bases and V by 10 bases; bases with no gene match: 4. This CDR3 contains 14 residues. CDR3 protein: CATRTGGSTDTQYF. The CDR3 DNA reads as TGTGCCACTCGGACAGGGGGAAGCACAGATACGCAGTATTTT.

CDR3 bases: TGTGCCAGCAGCCAAGGTGCAGGGGGCTTTGGTGGCTACACCTTC. This codes for CASSQGAGGFGGYTF. V is TRBV14 and J is TRBJ1-2, with 8 bases identical to TRBD1. V shed 1 base, J shed 7 bases, and the junction held 8 bases outside the gene matches. This CDR3 has 15 amino acids. Germline assignment: CDR1 SGHDN and CDR2 FVKESK. Using reference TRBV14 and TRBJ1-2 for the parts outside the CDR3, the full variable domain is EAGVTQFPSHSVIEKGQTVTLRCDPISGHDNLYWYRRVMGKEIKFLLHFVKESKQDESGMPNNRFLAERTGGTYSTLKVQPAELEDSGVYFCASSQGAGGFGGYTFGSGTRLTVV.

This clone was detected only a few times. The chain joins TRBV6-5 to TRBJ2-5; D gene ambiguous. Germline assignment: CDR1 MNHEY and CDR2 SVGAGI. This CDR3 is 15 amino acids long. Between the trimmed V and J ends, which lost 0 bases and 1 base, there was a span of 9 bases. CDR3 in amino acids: CASSYSVNTQETQYF. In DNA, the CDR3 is TGTGCCAGCAGTTACTCAGTCAACACCCAAGAGACCCAGTACTTC.

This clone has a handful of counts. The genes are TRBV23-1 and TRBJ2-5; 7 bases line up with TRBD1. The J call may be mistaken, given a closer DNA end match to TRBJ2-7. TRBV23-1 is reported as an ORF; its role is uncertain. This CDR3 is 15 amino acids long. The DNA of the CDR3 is TGCGCCAGCAGTCAATCGGTGGGACAGTCCTACGAGCAGTACTTC. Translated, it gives CASSQSVGQSYEQYF.

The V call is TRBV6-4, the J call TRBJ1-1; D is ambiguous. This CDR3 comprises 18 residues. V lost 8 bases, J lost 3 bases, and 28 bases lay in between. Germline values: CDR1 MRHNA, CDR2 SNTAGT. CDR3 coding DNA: TGTGCCAGCGGAGCTCAGCGGACGGTTTCCTTTGTGGACACTGAAGCTTTCTTT. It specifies CASGAQRTVSFVDTEAFF.